Listed below are T cell receptor beta chains from one sample, sequenced in a study of OX40 agonist ivuxolimab in advanced cancers. TCRdb's table, derived via immunoSEQ multiplex PCR, lists solely in-frame clones and lacks some. The sample yields under 70,000 clones, approximately 86% seen once. The source was CD4+ or CD8+ T cells sorted from blood, collected in a trial of the OX40 agonist ivuxolimab. The receptors shown here come from an adult with an advanced solid tumor such as melanoma, head and neck, liver or kidney cancer. CDR3s include the opening cysteine and the closing phenylalanine or tryptophan.

v_gene: TRBV5-6
j_gene: TRBJ2-3
CDR3aa: CASSFVRADTQYF

v_gene: TRBV5-1
j_gene: TRBJ2-7
CDR3aa: CASSLVGTVSSYEQYF

v_gene: TRBV6-4
j_gene: TRBJ2-3
CDR3aa: CASKKEATSTDTQYF

v_gene: TRBV7-2
j_gene: TRBJ2-1
CDR3aa: CASSLWRDEQFF

v_gene: TRBV28
j_gene: TRBJ1-5
CDR3aa: CASSLGGPWGQPQHF

v_gene: TRBV7-2
j_gene: TRBJ2-2
CDR3aa: CASSLQTPLNPGELFF

v_gene: TRBV2
j_gene: TRBJ1-5
CDR3aa: CASSEEGTGSQPQHF

v_gene: TRBV5-1
j_gene: TRBJ2-7
CDR3aa: CASSLLGDILSYEQYF

v_gene: TRBV30
j_gene: TRBJ2-2
CDR3aa: CAWNTGGLTGELFF

v_gene: TRBV29-1
j_gene: TRBJ2-1
CDR3aa: CSVKLEGESYNEQFF

v_gene: TRBV30
j_gene: TRBJ1-4
CDR3aa: CAWSEGQGREKLFF

v_gene: TRBV15
j_gene: TRBJ2-7
CDR3aa: CATSTSHYEQYF

v_gene: TRBV2
j_gene: TRBJ2-5
CDR3aa: CASSEAGPRETQYF

v_gene: TRBV27
j_gene: TRBJ2-5
CDR3aa: CASSFEWQETQYF

v_gene: TRBV7-2
j_gene: TRBJ1-2
CDR3aa: CASSPDNYGYTF

v_gene: TRBV14
j_gene: TRBJ2-3
CDR3aa: CASSQGLPGPQTYF

v_gene: TRBV7-2
j_gene: TRBJ1-2
CDR3aa: CASSSGTGDPYGYTF

v_gene: TRBV11-2
j_gene: TRBJ2-6
CDR3aa: CASSLGPLSGANVLTF

v_gene: TRBV6-5
j_gene: TRBJ1-4
CDR3aa: CASREELRKLFF

v_gene: TRBV2
j_gene: TRBJ1-5
CDR3aa: CASSLGDNQPQHF

v_gene: TRBV7-2
j_gene: TRBJ2-5
CDR3aa: CASSLFGGTLRETQYF

v_gene: TRBV9
j_gene: TRBJ2-1
CDR3aa: CASSETGTGAELQFF

v_gene: TRBV6-5
j_gene: TRBJ2-3
CDR3aa: CASRRGGQSTDTQYF

v_gene: TRBV18
j_gene: TRBJ1-3
CDR3aa: CASSPGENTIYF

v_gene: TRBV30
j_gene: TRBJ1-1
CDR3aa: CAWTRGHPNTEAFF

v_gene: TRBV6-6
j_gene: TRBJ2-7
CDR3aa: CASSQGTSGEQYF

v_gene: TRBV29-1
j_gene: TRBJ2-1
CDR3aa: CSGKQGINEQFF